The T cell receptor (beta chain) under discussion was sequenced for a study of Ad26.COV2.S vaccination and SARS-CoV-2 variants. The overall study: Donor was in the COV1001 Ad26.COV2.S trial arm.

Assay: immunoSEQ multiplex PCR; the TCRdb copy retains only in-frame clones and omits some. The sample has some 300,000 clones, roughly 84% seen once. This clone was counted a single time. The target antigen is unknown. Study conclusions and caveats: For non-spike TCRs, breadth in vaccine recipients resembled that in placebo recipients. Spike-specific CD8+ and CD4+ T cell responses reportedly showed substantial breadth after vaccination.

Treatment reported: 15 to 20 received Ad26.COV2.S at low or high dose, single or two shots; about 5 received placebo; per-sample allocation not given. Samples analyzed were those drawn on day 63 after the first vaccine or placebo injection. V lost 5 bases and J lost 4; bases outside the gene matches: 7. The CDR3 runs to 14 residues. CDR1 and CDR2 from the germline V gene are MGHDK and SYGVNS. The material sequenced was peripheral blood, taken in a trial of Ad26.COV2.S vaccine versus placebo. V gene TRBV25-1 combines with J gene TRBJ1-1; 7 bases map to TRBD1. The receptor's source is a person between 18 and 59 years old who received the Ad26.COV2.S COVID-19 vaccine or a placebo. The CDR3 nucleotides read TGTGCCAGCAGTAAAGGGGCAGGGGGCACTGAAGCTTTCTTT. Its protein is CASSKGAGGTEAFF.